What follows are 11 T cell receptor beta chains derived from one specimen sequenced in a study of T cell responses to AZD1222 COVID-19 vaccine. Using immunoSEQ multiplex PCR, the repertoire was profiled, and TCRdb retains in-frame clones only, with some absent. Of approximately 97,000 clones listed, approximately 86% are singletons. Material: peripheral blood, obtained on day 0 of AZD1222 vaccination. All receptors come from an adult in good health.

V is TRBV27 and J is TRBJ2-7; the match to TRBD2 covers 10 bases. Germline V gene lookup returns CDR1 MNHEY and CDR2 SMNVEV (reference sequence). The CDR3 has 15 amino acids. Unmatched junction bases numbered 10, after V lost 5 bases and J lost 6 bases. CDR3 sequence: CASSGSLAGVGEQYF. In DNA form, the CDR3 reads TGTGCCAGCAGTGGGAGTCTAGCGGGAGTGGGCGAGCAGTACTTC.

The gene calls are TRBV5-1 and TRBJ1-2; 7 bases are shared with TRBD1. The V and J ends lost 3 bases and 2 bases, in that order; junction bases with no gene match: 19. Germline values: CDR1 SGHRS, CDR2 YFSETQ. The CDR3 loop spans 19 amino acids. CDR3 in DNA: TGCGCCAGCAGCTGGACCGATACGCTAACAGGGGCGGCGAACTATGGCTACACCTTC. This codes for CASSWTDTLTGAANYGYTF.

The chain is built from TRBV6-5 and TRBJ1-2, with 11 bases lining up with TRBD1. Germline lookup yields CDR1 MNHEY and CDR2 SVGAGI. Trimming took 6 bases from V and 4 from J; bases not matched to a gene: 4. The CDR3 runs to 14 residues. This CDR3 reads CASRTGQGAYGYTF. For the CDR3, the DNA is TGTGCCAGCAGAACCGGACAGGGGGCCTATGGCTACACCTTC.

This clone was recorded only once. The rearrangement joins TRBV5-1 to TRBJ2-5; 7 nucleotides match TRBD1. This CDR3 region has 16 residues. V was clipped by 0 bases and J by 5 bases; unmatched bases: 10. CDR1 SGHRS and CDR2 YFSETQ come from the germline V gene. The CDR3 protein is CASSLEGDRSGETQYF. The DNA of the CDR3 is TGCGCCAGCAGCTTGGAGGGGGACAGATCTGGGGAGACCCAGTACTTC.

The table lists this clone with a few counts. The V gene is TRBV19, the J gene TRBJ1-6; no definite D call. The CDR3 is made up of 15 amino acids. Germline V gene data show CDR1 as LNHDA and CDR2 as SQIVND (reference sequence). The germline V and J ends were trimmed by 6 bases and 9 bases, with 18 bases remaining between them. The CDR3 protein is CASRSDGQMGSPLHF. CDR3 nucleotides: TGTGCCAGTAGATCGGACGGCCAAATGGGTTCACCCCTCCACTTT.

The chain employs TRBV28 and TRBJ2-7; D might be TRBD2 (5 bases). The CDR3 contains 12 residues. Per the germline V gene, CDR1 is MDHEN and CDR2 is SYDVKM. V was cut by 2 bases and J by 6 bases, with 8 bases left in between. CDR3 nucleotide sequence: TGTGCCAGCAGTTTAAGGGCGGGCGAGCAGTACTTC. Encoded protein: CASSLRAGEQYF.

The chain is built from TRBV5-1 and TRBJ2-1; D is possibly TRBD1 (6 bases). Germline CDR1 SGHRS, CDR2 YFSETQ. The CDR3 consists of 14 residues. Between the trimmed V and J ends, which lost 3 bases and 3 bases, there was a span of 10 bases. The CDR3 bases are TGCGCCAGCAGCTGGGACACAGACTACAATGAGCAGTTCTTC. It specifies CASSWDTDYNEQFF.

This clone was picked up one time. This chain links TRBV7-9 with TRBJ2-3; D not certain. V lost 1 base and J lost 8, with 13 bases in between. Per the germline V gene, CDR1 is SEHNR and CDR2 is FQNEAQ (reference sequence). The CDR3 is 14 amino acids. The CDR3 DNA reads TGTGCCAGCAGCTTAGGACGGCTAAAGGGTACGCAGTATTTT. It is translated as CASSLGRLKGTQYF. Using reference TRBV7-9 and TRBJ2-3 for the parts outside the CDR3, the full variable domain is DTGVSQNPRHKITKRGQNVTFRCDPISEHNRLYWYRQTLGQGPEFLTYFQNEAQLEKSRLLSDRFSAERPKGSFSTLEIQRTEQGDSAMYLCASSLGRLKGTQYFGPGTRLTVL.

This clone was recorded once. As DNA, the CDR3 is TGTGCCAGCAGCTTGTCGGGGAATTTGAACACTGAAGCTTTCTTT. Translated, it gives CASSLSGNLNTEAFF. The V call is TRBV5-4, the J call TRBJ1-1; D gene unclear. Germline CDR1 is SGHNT and CDR2 is YYREEE (reference sequence). The length of the CDR3 is 15 residues. V lost 1 base, J lost 0 bases, and 10 bases lay in between.

This rearrangement joins TRBV6-5 to TRBJ1-2, with 9 bases fitting TRBD1. The CDR3 sequence is 14 residues long. V trimming: 6 bases; J trimming: 4 bases; junction bases outside the gene matches: 6. Germline CDR1 is MNHEY and CDR2 is SVGAGI. As DNA, the CDR3 is TGTGCCAGCAGAAAACAGACAGGGGGCTATGGCTACACCTTC. Translated: CASRKQTGGYGYTF.

The chain couples TRBV19 to TRBJ2-7, with 8 bases fitting TRBD1. V was pared by 5 bases and J by 7 bases, with 13 bases of the junction left unmatched. Germline lookup yields CDR1 LNHDA and CDR2 SQIVND (reference sequence). This CDR3 has 15 amino acids. The CDR3 is CASSLAGTGGEEQYF. The CDR3 region has the DNA TGTGCCAGTAGTCTGGCCGGGACAGGAGGAGAGGAGCAGTACTTC.